This T cell receptor (beta chain) was recovered during a study of blood T cell repertoires in COVID-19. The wider study: T cells, B-cell-depleted T cells, or PBMCs provided the cDNA or gDNA that served as material.

Per the original methods: Amplification of reference gene primers was used by the study to estimate nucleated cell counts. Some clones are missing from TCRdb's copy, which holds only in-frame ones; the method was immunoSEQ multiplex PCR. That table gives V, J and clone size, and the DNA gave D and trimming. The sample records about 140,000 clones, about four fifths being singletons. The sequenced material came from peripheral blood. The clonotype originates from a human donor in a cohort sampled during active COVID-19.

The CDR3 loop reads CASAPGQPHEQFF. DNA of the CDR3: TGTGCCAGCGCTCCGGGACAGCCTCATGAGCAGTTCTTC. The chain combines TRBV3-1 (or the pseudogene TRBV3-2) with TRBJ2-1; 7 bases are a match to TRBD1. With V trimmed by 8 bases and J by 8 bases, 9 bases remained unmatched. Germline CDR1 reads LGHDT; CDR2 reads YNNKEL (reference sequence). The CDR3 spans 13 residues.